This is a list of T cell receptor beta chains from one sample in a study of cytomegalovirus exposure and HLA in healthy donors. This table comes from immunoSEQ multiplex PCR, and its TCRdb copy is limited to in-frame clones, with some not included. The repertoire consists of around 200,000 clones, with roughly 80% occurring once and the leading ten covering around 3%. The source material was PBMCs. These receptors originate from a female donor in good health and CMV-seronegative. The conserved cysteine and the conserved F or W are not part of the CDR3 here.

j_call | v_call | cdr3_aa
TRBJ2-7 | TRBV19 | ASTPPGGGIYEQY
TRBJ2-3 | TRBV28 | ASSLTSGTDTQY
TRBJ1-1 | TRBV30 | AWSSQGNTEAF
TRBJ2-3 | TRBV6-6 | ASSLGLAGTDTQY
TRBJ2-1 | TRBV7-3 | ASSSIQGNEQF
TRBJ2-1 | TRBV7-9 | ASTRAGGLTGGNEQF
TRBJ1-1 | TRBV7-9 | SSSRTGINTEAF
TRBJ1-2 | TRBV28 | ASSFKGRFSGYT
TRBJ2-7 | TRBV28 | ASSSASSGRYEQY
TRBJ1-2 | TRBV28 | ASTNRAVINGYT
TRBJ2-1 | TRBV5-1 | ASSFPSGSVAYNEQF
TRBJ1-6 | TRBV9 | ASSAGLGNNSPLH
TRBJ2-3 | TRBV29-1 | SVVGTSGLTDTQY
TRBJ2-3 | TRBV19 | ASSTRQGEADTQY
TRBJ2-1 | TRBV15 | ATSRDLGTSGRDYNEQF
TRBJ2-3 | TRBV18 | ASFIGVAGTDTQY
TRBJ2-1 | TRBV27 | ASNPRGPDEQF
TRBJ2-1 | TRBV11-1 | ASSFPGMGEQF
TRBJ1-4 | TRBV28 | ASTTKVGKLF
TRBJ2-3 | TRBV6-4 | ASSKLAGGADTQY
TRBJ2-1 | TRBV5-4 | ASSPVRSGSNNEQF
TRBJ2-3 | TRBV7-6 | ASRSSGTSGGRTDTQY
TRBJ2-2 | TRBV5-1 | ASATGQVDTGELF
TRBJ2-7 | TRBV9 | ASSVGAGTGVSYEQY
TRBJ2-5 | TRBV6-5 | ASSPSDRNKETQY
TRBJ2-3 | TRBV5-1 | ASSQGLAGTDTQY
TRBJ1-2 | TRBV6-5 | ASSAYGYT
TRBJ1-1 | TRBV7-3 | ASSLATGEAF
TRBJ2-3 | TRBV11-3 | ASSLGGSTDTQY
TRBJ1-2 | TRBV19 | ASSLPTGSYGYT
TRBJ1-4 | TRBV5-4 | ASSLDQGLNEKLF
TRBJ1-1 | TRBV6-1 | ASTIDRRNTEAF
TRBJ1-5 | TRBV19 | ASSIPGRGTSQPQH
TRBJ2-3 | TRBV14 | ASSQDVADSTDTQY
TRBJ1-1 | TRBV9 | ASSPIAGLNTEAF
TRBJ2-3 | TRBV5-1 | ASSPVSGGTDTQY
TRBJ2-7 | TRBV5-6 | ASSQQGGYEQY
TRBJ2-1 | TRBV25-1 | ASSERGTYNEQF
TRBJ2-7 | TRBV30 | AWSVQTWPIHYEQY
TRBJ2-5 | TRBV28 | ASSRPGQKETQY
TRBJ2-7 | TRBV19 | ASSIVTSGRAEFDPYEQY
TRBJ2-1 | TRBV2 | ASSVRRDEQF
TRBJ2-7 | TRBV7-6 | ASSPRGQGSSYEQY
TRBJ1-2 | TRBV11-2 | ATRGYGYT
TRBJ1-5 | TRBV5-1 | ASSPSVTGGAIQPQH
TRBJ2-1 | TRBV5-4 | ASSFDQGRNEQF
TRBJ2-6 | TRBV9 | ASSGTGSGANVLT
TRBJ1-1 | TRBV7-6 | AITPGTGTEAF
TRBJ2-7 | TRBV5-1 | ASSPEAGRVNYEQY
TRBJ1-5 | TRBV30 | AWSRGYQPQH
TRBJ1-5 | TRBV5-6 | ASSNHRGPGNQPQH
TRBJ2-1 | TRBV11-2 | ASSFSGASIGQQF
TRBJ1-2 | TRBV4-3 | ASSQDPGLAGYGYT
TRBJ2-7 | TRBV6-5 | ASSYTKEGDEQY
TRBJ2-5 | TRBV18 | ASSPRTGGASETQY